The clone carrying this TCR beta chain appeared a single time. The record originates from a study of patients and donors after allogeneic stem cell transplantation. TCRdb reanalysed the RT-PCR reads using MiXCR and keeps one entry per CDR3 protein. Of over 150,000 distinct CDR3 sequences in the sample, roughly 30% were seen once. The sequencing sample was made of blood, either unsorted or a sorted T cell fraction (not recorded which). The receptor was isolated from a human donor who was either an allogeneic HSCT recipient or a stem cell or donor lymphocyte infusion donor (not recorded which). It is not recorded whose cells these are; they may come from a transplant donor.

The CDR3 protein is CASSVGQGAGYEQYF. CDR3 coding DNA: TGTGCCAGCAGTGTCGGACAGGGGGCGGGCTACGAGCAGTACTTC. This chain connects TRBV12-3 or TRBV12-4 to TRBJ2-7; TRBD1 matches 11 bases. The CDR3 covers 15 residues. J was trimmed by 3 bases and V by 5 bases; bases with no gene match: 6.